The clone carrying this T cell receptor (beta chain) was observed a single time. The germline CDR1 and CDR2 sequences are MRHNA and SNTAGT. The length of the CDR3 is 12 residues. V lost 8 bases and J 6 bases, leaving 13 bases between the germline ends. The data are from a study of blood T cell repertoires in COVID-19. Assay: immunoSEQ multiplex PCR; the TCRdb copy retains only in-frame clones and omits some. This table has 380,000 or so clones, around 90% appearing once. The material sequenced was peripheral blood. This receptor was identified in a middle-aged man with acute or convalescent COVID-19. J is TRBJ1-2 and V is TRBV6-4; TRBD1 might be the D (6 bases). CDR3 nucleotide sequence: TGTGCCAGCGGGAGAAAGGGGGATGGCTACACCTTC. Translating gives CASGRKGDGYTF.